A single sample is the source of the 11 T cell receptor beta chains below, sequenced in a study of OX40 agonist ivuxolimab in advanced cancers. Profiling relied on immunoSEQ multiplex PCR, and the TCRdb table lists in-frame clones only, not all of them. Of 70,000 to 80,000 clones listed, around nine tenths are singletons. The material sequenced was CD4+ or CD8+ T cells sorted from blood, taken in a trial of the OX40 agonist ivuxolimab. All receptors derive from an adult with an advanced solid tumor such as melanoma, head and neck, liver or kidney cancer.

The genes are TRBV27 and TRBJ2-7; no reliable D call. Trimming removed 3 bases from V and 0 bases from J, with 6 bases in between. Looked up from germline, CDR1 is MNHEY and CDR2 is SMNVEV (reference sequence). CDR3 length: 13 amino acids. The CDR3 loop reads CASSLTNSYEQYF. CDR3 bases: TGTGCCAGCAGTTTGACAAACTCCTACGAGCAGTACTTC.

This clone was observed a single time. The chain uses TRBV20-1 and TRBJ1-2; maybe TRBD1 (5 bases). V lost 8 bases, J lost 2 bases, and 9 bases lay in between. This CDR3 region has 11 residues. Germline lookup yields CDR1 DFQATT and CDR2 SNEGSKA (reference sequence). CDR3 in amino acids: CSIPGNYGYTF. Written as DNA, the CDR3 is TGCAGTATCCCAGGGAACTATGGCTACACCTTC.

V gene TRBV5-6 combines with J gene TRBJ2-5; D is unclear. V lost 0 bases and J 2 bases, leaving 5 bases between the germline ends. The CDR3 runs to 13 residues. The germline gives CDR1 SGHDT, CDR2 YYEEEE. Here the CDR3 DNA reads TGTGCCAGCAGCTTGGGCGTTCAAGAGACCCAGTACTTC. It translates to CASSLGVQETQYF.

In its sample, this clone was seen once. In DNA form, the CDR3 reads TGTGCCAGCAGCTTCTGGGGAGGTACTGGAAACACCATATATTTT. This sequence encodes CASSFWGGTGNTIYF. The chain combines TRBV7-9 with TRBJ1-3, with no clear D. Germline loops: CDR1 SEHNR, CDR2 FQNEAQ (reference sequence). The CDR3 spans 15 residues. The germline V and J ends were trimmed by 3 bases and 2 bases, with 11 bases remaining between them.

V is TRBV27 and J is TRBJ1-3; D is unclear. This CDR3 has 16 residues. The germline gives CDR1 MNHEY, CDR2 SMNVEV (reference sequence). The V end was cut by 3 bases, the J end by 0 bases, with 12 bases between. CDR3 region: CASSFGSTYSGNTIYF. Written as DNA, the CDR3 is TGTGCCAGCAGTTTTGGATCTACCTACTCTGGAAACACCATATATTTT.

This sequence joins TRBV9 and TRBJ2-7; 9 bases agree with TRBD2. Germline lookup yields CDR1 SGDLS and CDR2 YYNGEE. This CDR3 region has 15 residues. The V gene end was trimmed by 0 bases and the J gene end by 6 bases; junction bases not matched to a gene: 7. The CDR3 nucleotides are TGTGCCAGCAGCGTAGGGCGGGGACTAGCTTCCGAGCAGTACTTC. This translates into CASSVGRGLASEQYF.

CDR3 loop: CAWSVSRTSGGTDTQYF. CDR3 in DNA: TGTGCCTGGAGTGTATCCCGGACTAGCGGGGGAACAGATACGCAGTATTTT. This chain uses TRBV30 with TRBJ2-3, with 13 bases identical to TRBD2. Germline V gene data show CDR1 as GTSNPN and CDR2 as SVGIG (reference sequence). CDR3 length equals 17 residues. With 0 bases clipped from V and 3 bases from J, the junction kept 6 bases outside the gene matches.

This chain connects TRBV10-3 to TRBJ2-3, with TRBD2 matching over 7 bases. The length of the CDR3 is 21 residues. V shed 0 bases and J 2 bases; nucleotides not matched to a gene: 20. Per the germline V gene, CDR1 is ENHRY and CDR2 is SYGVKD. In nucleotides, the CDR3 is TGTGCCATCAGTGAGTCGAGCGGGACGAGAGTCCCACACACACTCACAGATACGCAGTATTTT. This sequence encodes CAISESSGTRVPHTLTDTQYF.

The rearrangement uses TRBV7-9 and TRBJ1-6; D call uncertain. V lost 5 bases and J 0 bases, leaving 11 bases between the germline ends. The CDR3 runs to 16 residues. Germline V gives CDR1 SEHNR, CDR2 FQNEAQ (reference sequence). The chain's CDR3 is CASSPTVSSYNSPLHF. CDR3 bases: TGTGCCAGCAGCCCAACGGTGAGCTCCTATAATTCACCCCTCCACTTT.

J is TRBJ1-5 and V is TRBV4-2; TRBD1 might be the D (5 bases). V gave up 1 base and J gave up 6 bases, with 7 bases separating them. The germline CDR1 and CDR2 sequences are LGHNA and YNFKEQ. The CDR3 has 13 amino acids. This CDR3 reads CASSQGDGQPQHF. The CDR3 DNA reads TGTGCCAGCAGCCAAGGGGACGGTCAGCCCCAGCATTTT.

Turning to this clone: Other DNA sequences in this sample translate to the same CDR3. V and J are TRBV18 and TRBJ1-2; the D gene is possibly TRBD1 (6 bases). Trimming stripped 3 bases from V and 4 bases from J, with 12 bases between. The germline V gene encodes CDR1 KGHSH and CDR2 LQKENI. This CDR3 spans 14 amino acids. The CDR3 is CASSPPGGSYGYTF. The DNA for the CDR3 is TGTGCCAGCTCACCCCCCGGGGGCAGCTATGGCTACACCTTC.